This T cell receptor (beta chain) was retrieved from a study of blood T cell repertoires in COVID-19. Study at large: The United States, Italy and Spain provided the acute and convalescent COVID-19 samples. In each case, the material was cDNA or gDNA derived from T cells, B-cell-depleted T cells, or PBMCs.

The CDR3 runs 14 residues. With V trimmed by 4 bases and J by 3 bases, 5 bases remained unmatched. CDR1 and CDR2 from the germline V gene are SGHTA and FQGTGA. As originally analysed: Amplification with reference gene primers provided the estimates of nucleated cell counts. Profiling relied on immunoSEQ multiplex PCR, and the TCRdb table lists in-frame clones only, not all of them. V, J and clone size reflect that table, while D and trimming were determined from the DNA. The sample records 150,000 to 200,000 clones, roughly 85% being singletons. Sequencing input: peripheral blood. The clonotype was recovered from a woman over 75 with active or convalescent COVID-19. V gene TRBV7-3 combines with J gene TRBJ1-2; 7 bases fit TRBD1. CDR3 DNA: TGTGCCAGCAGCTCATCGGGACAGTACTATGGCTACACCTTC. Its translation is CASSSSGQYYGYTF.